What follows are 31 T cell receptor beta chains derived from one specimen sequenced in a study of blood T cell repertoires in COVID-19. The data were produced by immunoSEQ multiplex PCR, yet TCRdb's version contains in-frame clones alone and is incomplete. Counted here are fewer than 85,000 clones, approximately 85% occurring once; the ten biggest clones make up 4% to 5.5%. The sample consisted of peripheral blood. These receptor sequences come from a man older than 75 with acute or convalescent COVID-19.

This clone was found many times. The rearrangement joins TRBV9 to TRBJ2-1, with TRBD1 as a possible D gene (5 bases). Trimming took off 5 bases at V and 8 bases at J, with 8 bases between the two ends. The germline CDR1 and CDR2 sequences are SGDLS and YYNGEE. The CDR3 extends over 11 amino acids. As DNA, the CDR3 is TGTGCCAGCAGTCCAGGGTATGAGCAGTTCTTC. Protein sequence: CASSPGYEQFF.

The gene calls are TRBV11-2 and TRBJ2-7; TRBD2 is a possible D gene (6 bases). V was pared by 8 bases and J by 4 bases, with 12 bases between. The V gene's germline CDR1 is SGHAT and CDR2 FQNNGV. The CDR3 has 12 residues. CDR3 sequence reads: CASGGAKYEQYF. In DNA, the CDR3 is TGTGCCAGCGGCGGGGCCAAATACGAGCAGTACTTC.

This clone was counted once. The CDR3 region has the DNA TGTGCCAGCAGCTTGGCGGGACAGATAACAAAAGAGACCCAGTACTTC. Its protein is CASSLAGQITKETQYF. The genes are TRBV7-9 and TRBJ2-5, with a tentative D call TRBD1 (7 bases). The germline gives CDR1 SEHNR, CDR2 FQNEAQ (reference sequence). V was pared by 3 bases and J by 3 bases, with 17 bases between. CDR3 length: 16 amino acids.

The rearrangement joins TRBV18 to TRBJ2-3; perhaps TRBD1 as D (7 bases). The CDR3 consists of 14 residues. Trimming pared 6 bases from V and 4 bases from J, leaving 14 bases between. Germline V gene sequence: CDR1 KGHSH, CDR2 LQKENI. The CDR3 DNA sequence: TGTGCCAGCTCCCCCAGGGGGGTTGCAGATACGCAGTATTTT. It encodes CASSPRGVADTQYF.

V usage is TRBV27 and J usage is TRBJ2-7; 10 positions agree with TRBD2. The CDR3 length is 14 residues. V shed 2 bases and J 4 bases; nucleotides not matched to a gene: 2. The germline CDR1 and CDR2 sequences are MNHEY and SMNVEV (reference sequence). CDR3 nucleotides: TGTGCCAGCAGTTTAAGCGGGAGGGAGTACGAGCAGTACTTC. Translating it yields CASSLSGREYEQYF.

This chain connects TRBV5-1 to TRBJ1-2, with TRBD1 identical over 10 bases. This CDR3 is 15 amino acids long. V was clipped by 3 bases and J by 4 bases; unmatched bases: 6. Germline V gene data show CDR1 as SGHRS and CDR2 as YFSETQ. DNA for the CDR3: TGCGCCAGCAGCTCCGGGACAGGGGACGGCTATGGCTACACCTTC. This translates into CASSSGTGDGYGYTF.

This sequence joins TRBV7-2 and TRBJ1-4; D gene unclear. Germline V lookup: CDR1 SGHTA, CDR2 FQGNSA. The CDR3 extends over 16 amino acids. The ends were cut back, 5 bases at V and 4 bases at J, with 17 bases in the middle. The CDR3 protein is CASSLNSQSGNEKLFF. CDR3 DNA sequence: TGTGCCAGCAGCCTCAATTCACAGTCTGGTAATGAAAAACTGTTTTTT.

The rearrangement links TRBV3-1 (or the pseudogene TRBV3-2) to TRBJ1-5; no definite D call. V gave up 0 bases and J gave up 7 bases, with 7 bases separating them. The CDR3 contains 13 residues. CDR1 is LGHDT and CDR2 is YNNKEL in the germline V gene (reference sequence). The CDR3, as DNA: TGTGCCAGCAGCCAAGATCGCGGGCAGCCCCAGCATTTT. Translation: CASSQDRGQPQHF.

The rearrangement links TRBV29-1 to TRBJ2-1; possibly TRBD2 for D (6 bases). The CDR3 length is 16 residues. Trimming cost V 3 bases and J 0 bases, with 15 bases left between them. Germline CDR1 and CDR2: SQVTM and ANQGSEA. The chain's CDR3 is CSVDPSSDGSYNEQFF. CDR3 DNA sequence: TGCAGCGTTGACCCCTCTAGCGACGGCTCCTACAATGAGCAGTTCTTC.

The rearrangement uses TRBV4-1 and TRBJ2-2; TRBD1 matches at 9 bases. This CDR3 comprises 16 residues. Trimming removed 1 base from V and 9 bases from J; junction bases left unmatched: 9. Germline CDR1 reads MGHRA; CDR2 reads YSYEKL. The DNA of the CDR3 is TGCGCCAGCAGCCAAGGGGGACAGGGAAGAAGACGGGAGCTGTTTTTT. This codes for CASSQGGQGRRRELFF.

In DNA, the CDR3 is TGTGCCAGTAAAGCAGGAGGGAACACAGATACGCAGTATTTT. This sequence encodes CASKAGGNTDTQYF. The V and J genes are TRBV19 and TRBJ2-3, with a possible D match to TRBD2 (6 bases). Deletions cut 7 bases from V and 2 bases from J, with 13 bases between. The length of the CDR3 is 14 residues. Per the germline V gene, CDR1 is LNHDA and CDR2 is SQIVND (reference sequence). Full variable domain (outside the CDR3, taken from reference TRBV19 and TRBJ2-3): DGGITQSPKYLFRKEGQNVTLSCEQNLNHDAMYWYRQDPGQGLRLIYYSQIVNDFQKGDIAEGYSVSREKKESFPLTVTSAQKNPTAFYLCASKAGGNTDTQYFGPGTRLTVL.

The CDR3 nucleotides read TGTGCTAGTGGTTCCTCATGGAGGGCGGGTGAAAAACTGTTTTTT. It is translated as CASGSSWRAGEKLFF. The chain links TRBV12-5 to TRBJ1-4; no reliable D call. CDR1 LGHNT and CDR2 FRNRAP come from the germline V gene. The CDR3 is made up of 15 amino acids. Trimming took 4 bases from V and 7 from J, leaving 16 bases between them.

Here the CDR3 DNA reads TGTGCCAGCAGCCTTCTAGGACAGGGAGGCACTGAAGCTTTCTTT. As protein: CASSLLGQGGTEAFF. This chain connects TRBV9 to TRBJ1-1, with TRBD1 identical over 8 bases. Germline values: CDR1 SGDLS, CDR2 YYNGEE. The CDR3 is made up of 15 amino acids. With V trimmed by 4 bases and J by 4 bases, 9 bases remained unmatched.

The chain couples TRBV21-1 to TRBJ2-7; the DNA was not compared with TRBD1, the D call given in the table. TRBV21-1 represents a pseudogene. The CDR3 has 15 amino acids. The CDR3: CASSKAQQGAYEQYF. The CDR3 region has the DNA TGTGCCAGCAGCAAAGCGCAGCAGGGCGCCTACGAGCAGTACTTC.

The count of this clone is one. The rearrangement links TRBV11-3 to TRBJ2-7; perhaps TRBD2 as D (5 bases). Deletions cut 3 bases from V and 3 bases from J, with 12 bases between. CDR1 and CDR2 (germline): SGHNT, YENEEA. CDR3 length: 14 residues. The CDR3 DNA reads as TGTGCCAGCAGCTTGGGCGGGTTGGGCTACGAGCAGTACTTC. Its protein product is CASSLGGLGYEQYF.

This chain links TRBV5-1 with TRBJ1-3; D possibly corresponds to TRBD1 (5 bases). V was cut by 0 bases and J by 1 base, with 8 bases left in between. The CDR3 length is 15 residues. Germline CDR1 is SGHRS and CDR2 is YFSETQ. CDR3 DNA: TGCGCCAGCAGCTTGGTTCAGGGTTCTGGAAACACCATATATTTT. It translates to CASSLVQGSGNTIYF.

The J gene is TRBJ2-7, the V gene TRBV9; perhaps TRBD2 as D (7 bases). Germline values: CDR1 SGDLS, CDR2 YYNGEE. V lost 4 bases and J 7 bases, leaving 21 bases between the germline ends. There are 15 residues in the CDR3. The CDR3 DNA is TGTGCCAGCAGCCCGAGGGGGGGGCACCTTTTTGAGCAGTACTTC. Translating it yields CASSPRGGHLFEQYF.

V is TRBV6-5 and J is TRBJ1-1; D possibly corresponds to TRBD1 (5 bases). V was shortened by 5 bases and J by 6 bases, with 16 bases between the two germline ends. The CDR3 length is 14 residues. CDR1 and CDR2 from the germline V gene are MNHEY and SVGAGI. As DNA, the CDR3 is TGTGCCAGCAGTCCGTTCGGGGGTGGGTCTGAAGCTTTCTTT. It is translated as CASSPFGGGSEAFF.

V usage is TRBV5-5 and J usage is TRBJ2-7, with 7 nucleotides matching TRBD1. Per the germline V gene, CDR1 is SGHKS and CDR2 is YYEKEE (reference sequence). The CDR3 consists of 15 residues. Trimming at V came to 3 bases and at J to 3 bases, leaving 9 bases not matched to a gene. The CDR3 here is CASSSSDRFFYEQYF. The CDR3 nucleotides are TGTGCCAGCAGCTCCTCGGACAGGTTCTTCTACGAGCAGTACTTC. Based on the CDR3 plus reference TRBV5-5 and TRBJ2-7, the full variable domain is DAGVTQSPTHLIKTRGQQVTLRCSPISGHKSVSWYQQVLGQGPQFIFQYYEKEERGRGNFPDRFSARQFPNYSSELNVNALLLGDSALYLCASSSSDRFFYEQYFGPGTRLTVT.

The gene calls are TRBV5-8 and TRBJ2-3; possible D gene TRBD2, 5 bases. This CDR3 comprises 16 residues. The germline V and J ends were trimmed by 4 bases and 3 bases, with 18 bases remaining between them. Germline loops: CDR1 SGHTS, CDR2 YDEGEE. CDR3 nucleotide sequence: TGTGCCAGCAGCCCCGGGGTGGGGTCGAGAACAGATACGCAGTATTTT. Residues: CASSPGVGSRTDTQYF.

This chain uses TRBV6-6 with TRBJ1-1, with 12 bases fitting TRBD1. The V gene's germline CDR1 is MNHNY and CDR2 SVGAGI (reference sequence). CDR3 length: 13 amino acids. J was trimmed by 10 bases and V by 5 bases; bases with no gene match: 5. Here the CDR3 reads CASSPGTGGAAFF. Here the CDR3 DNA reads TGTGCCAGCAGTCCTGGGACAGGGGGCGCAGCTTTCTTT.

This rearrangement joins TRBV21-1 to TRBJ2-1; the table's D call of TRBD2 was not tested on the DNA. TRBV21-1 is annotated as a pseudogene. The CDR3 is 18 amino acids. CDR3 amino acids: CASSNPLTSGRATDEQFF. Written as DNA, the CDR3 is TGTGCCAGCAGCAACCCTCTGACTAGCGGGAGAGCTACAGATGAGCAGTTCTTC.

This chain links TRBV5-5 with TRBJ2-2; tentative D call: TRBD1 (6 bases). The ends were cut back, 4 bases at V and 8 bases at J, with 15 bases in the middle. The CDR3 is 14 amino acids. CDR1 SGHKS and CDR2 YYEKEE come from the germline V gene (reference sequence). In DNA form, the CDR3 reads TGTGCCAGCAGCCCACAGGGATTTGGAGGGGAGCTGTTTTTT. This translates into CASSPQGFGGELFF.

This clone was seen a single time. The chain carries TRBV6-2 or TRBV6-3 and TRBJ2-7, with 7 bases matching TRBD2. V gave up 0 bases and J gave up 0 bases; unmatched junction bases: 2. The CDR3 runs 15 residues. Per germline, CDR1 MNHEY and CDR2 SVGEGT. The CDR3 region is CASSYSRGSSYEQYF. The CDR3 DNA sequence: TGTGCCAGCAGTTACTCGCGGGGGAGCTCCTACGAGCAGTACTTC.

V and J are TRBV28 and TRBJ2-1; TRBD1 agrees at 12 bases. Germline loops: CDR1 MDHEN, CDR2 SYDVKM. This CDR3 contains 17 residues. V was clipped by 5 bases and J by 1 base; unmatched bases: 6. Written as DNA, the CDR3 is TGTGCCAGCAGTCCAGGGACAGGGGGCTTTTCCTACAATGAGCAGTTCTTC. This codes for CASSPGTGGFSYNEQFF. The full variable domain, its missing parts supplied by reference TRBV28 and TRBJ2-1, is DVKVTQSSRYLVKRTGEKVFLECVQDMDHENMFWYRQDPGLGLRLIYFSYDVKMKEKGDIPEGYSVSREKKERFSLILESASTNQTSMYLCASSPGTGGFSYNEQFFGPGTRLTVL.

The rearrangement joins TRBV29-1 to TRBJ1-1; weak D call: TRBD1 (6 bases). This CDR3 is 12 amino acids long. V was pared by 3 bases and J by 7 bases, with 12 bases between. Germline V gives CDR1 SQVTM, CDR2 ANQGSEA. The CDR3 loop reads CSVEGRGSEAFF. CDR3 coding DNA: TGCAGCGTTGAGGGCAGGGGAAGTGAAGCTTTCTTT.

J is TRBJ2-1 and V is TRBV7-2, with 7 bases lining up with TRBD2. The CDR3 has 17 residues. Germline CDR1 is SGHTA and CDR2 is FQGNSA. J lost 2 bases, V lost 2 bases, and 9 bases had no gene match. The CDR3, as DNA: TGTGCCAGCAGCTTACCCCTAGGGAGGGCCGCCTACAATGAGCAGTTCTTC. Amino acids: CASSLPLGRAAYNEQFF.

The chain employs TRBV18 and TRBJ2-4, with D maybe TRBD1 (6 bases). Germline V gene data show CDR1 as KGHSH and CDR2 as LQKENI. The CDR3 runs to 12 residues. V lost 3 bases and J 8 bases, leaving 8 bases between the germline ends. In DNA, the CDR3 is TGTGCCAGCTCACCGAAGGGGGACATTCAGTACTTC. Translating it yields CASSPKGDIQYF.

The V call is TRBV6-5, the J call TRBJ2-7, with TRBD1 matching over 11 bases. V was pared by 0 bases and J by 6 bases, with 4 bases of the junction left unmatched. From germline, CDR1 is MNHEY and CDR2 SVGAGI. CDR3 length equals 15 residues. In DNA form, the CDR3 reads TGTGCCAGCAGTTACTCATTGGACAGGGGGCCCGAGCAGTACTTC. Translation: CASSYSLDRGPEQYF.

This chain connects TRBV20-1 to TRBJ2-1; D call uncertain. Deletions cut 3 bases from V and 4 bases from J, with 10 bases between. This CDR3 has 13 residues. Germline V lookup: CDR1 DFQATT, CDR2 SNEGSKA (reference sequence). This CDR3 reads CSASLMRYNEQFF. CDR3 DNA sequence: TGCAGTGCTAGTTTGATGAGATACAATGAGCAGTTCTTC.

Here the CDR3 reads CASSPPMTGELFF. CDR3 nucleotides: TGTGCCAGCTCACCACCTATGACCGGGGAGCTGTTTTTT. V is TRBV18 and J is TRBJ2-2; D is uncertain. V lost 0 bases, J lost 5 bases, and 4 bases lay in between. Germline CDR1 is KGHSH and CDR2 is LQKENI. CDR3 length: 13 amino acids.